This T cell receptor beta chain was recorded in a study of shared clonotypes between healthy human individuals. Study context: The donor group consisted of two women and a few men, aged 18 to 49. Three plates each covered CD4 naive and memory; CD8 naive two, CD8 memory one. Notes on the study in general: Clonotype sharing across a few donors was observed for around 5.1% of naive CD4 clonotypes.

Notes on this clone: Antigen specificity is unknown. Other DNA sequences from this sample encode an identical CDR3 as well.

Germline values: CDR1 MDHEN, CDR2 SYDVKM. The CDR3 covers 13 residues. V lost 4 bases to trimming and J lost 5 bases, with 9 bases between them. Method: immunoSEQ multiplex PCR; TCRdb's copy keeps in-frame clones and lacks some. The table lists 850,000 to 1,100,000 clones, approximately 80% of them singletons, with 0.7% to 0.95% in the top ten. The sequenced material came from memory CD4+ T cells from PBMCs. Subset defined: CD45RA-negative fraction. V and J are TRBV28 and TRBJ2-1; D may be TRBD2 (6 bases). The sequence derives from a man aged 18-30 years in good health. Some clones in this sample may be carry-over from other donors' samples. Written as DNA, the CDR3 is TGTGCCAGCAGTTCCGGCGGGAACAATGAGCAGTTCTTC. Its protein product is CASSSGGNNEQFF.